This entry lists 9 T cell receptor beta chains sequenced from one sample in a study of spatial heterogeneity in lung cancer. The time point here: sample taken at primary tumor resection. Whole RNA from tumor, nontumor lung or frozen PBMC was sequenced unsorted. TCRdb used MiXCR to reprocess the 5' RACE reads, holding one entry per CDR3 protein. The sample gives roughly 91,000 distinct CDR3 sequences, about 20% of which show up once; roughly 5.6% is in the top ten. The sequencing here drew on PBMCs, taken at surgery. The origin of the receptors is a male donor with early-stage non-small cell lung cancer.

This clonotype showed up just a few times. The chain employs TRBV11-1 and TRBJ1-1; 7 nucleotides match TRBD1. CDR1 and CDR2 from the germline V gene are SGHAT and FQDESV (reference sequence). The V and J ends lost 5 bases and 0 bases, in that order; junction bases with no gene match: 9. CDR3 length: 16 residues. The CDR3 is CASSVYRGSLNTEAFF. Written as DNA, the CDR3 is TGTGCCAGCAGCGTCTACAGGGGCTCGTTGAACACTGAAGCTTTCTTT.

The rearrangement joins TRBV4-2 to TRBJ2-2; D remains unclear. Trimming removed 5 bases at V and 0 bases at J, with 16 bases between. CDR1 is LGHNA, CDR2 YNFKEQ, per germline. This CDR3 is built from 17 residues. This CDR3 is CASSSEPPYANTGELFF. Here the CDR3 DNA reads TGTGCCAGCAGCTCCGAGCCCCCTTATGCGAACACCGGGGAGCTGTTTTTT.

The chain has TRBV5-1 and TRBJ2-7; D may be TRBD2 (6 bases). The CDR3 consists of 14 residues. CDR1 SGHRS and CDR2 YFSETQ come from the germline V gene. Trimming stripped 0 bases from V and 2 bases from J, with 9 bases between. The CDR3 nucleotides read TGCGCCAGCAGCTTGGCACCGGGAGCCTACGAGCAGTACTTC. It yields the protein CASSLAPGAYEQYF.

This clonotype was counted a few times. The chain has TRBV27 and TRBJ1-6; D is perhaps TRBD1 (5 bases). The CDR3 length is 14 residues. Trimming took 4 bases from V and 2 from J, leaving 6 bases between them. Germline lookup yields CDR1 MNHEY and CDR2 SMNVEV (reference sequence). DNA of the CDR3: TGTGCCAGCAGTTGGGGCGCCTATAATTCACCCCTCCACTTT. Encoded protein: CASSWGAYNSPLHF.

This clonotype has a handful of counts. The chain's CDR3 is CASSVSLAGSYEQYF. The CDR3 coding sequence is TGTGCCAGCAGTGTCTCCCTAGCGGGGTCCTACGAGCAGTACTTC. The chain employs TRBV6-5 and TRBJ2-7; 9 nucleotides agree with TRBD2. There are 15 residues in the CDR3. V lost 5 bases, J lost 1 base, and 6 bases stayed unmatched. Germline V gene lookup returns CDR1 MNHEY and CDR2 SVGAGI.

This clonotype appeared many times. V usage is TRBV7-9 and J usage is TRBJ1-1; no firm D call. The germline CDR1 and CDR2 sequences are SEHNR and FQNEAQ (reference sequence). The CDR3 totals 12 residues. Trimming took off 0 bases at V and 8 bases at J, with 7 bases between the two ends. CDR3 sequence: CASSLARGEAFF. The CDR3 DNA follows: TGTGCCAGCAGCTTAGCGCGGGGAGAAGCTTTCTTT. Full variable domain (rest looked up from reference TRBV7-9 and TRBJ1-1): DTGVSQNPRHKITKRGQNVTFRCDPISEHNRLYWYRQTLGQGPEFLTYFQNEAQLEKSRLLSDRFSAERPKGSFSTLEIQRTEQGDSAMYLCASSLARGEAFFGQGTRLTVV.

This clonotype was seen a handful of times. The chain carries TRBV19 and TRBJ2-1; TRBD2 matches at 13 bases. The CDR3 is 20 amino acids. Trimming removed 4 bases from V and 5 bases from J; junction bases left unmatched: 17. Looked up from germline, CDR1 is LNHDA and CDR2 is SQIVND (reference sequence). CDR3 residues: CASSNPRGARLAGGHNEQFF. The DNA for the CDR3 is TGTGCCAGTAGTAACCCGCGGGGGGCCCGACTAGCGGGAGGACACAATGAGCAGTTCTTC.

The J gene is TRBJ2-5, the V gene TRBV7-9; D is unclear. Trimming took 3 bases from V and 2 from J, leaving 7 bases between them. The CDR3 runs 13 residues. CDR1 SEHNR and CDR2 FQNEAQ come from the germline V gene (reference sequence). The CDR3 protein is CASSFSRQETQYF. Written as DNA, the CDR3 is TGTGCCAGCAGCTTCAGCAGACAAGAGACCCAGTACTTC.

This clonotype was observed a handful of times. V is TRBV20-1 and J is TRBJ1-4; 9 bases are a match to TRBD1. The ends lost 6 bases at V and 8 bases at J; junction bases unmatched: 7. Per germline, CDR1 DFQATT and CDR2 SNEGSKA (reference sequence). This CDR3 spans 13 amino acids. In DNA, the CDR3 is TGCAGTGCAACGACAGGGGGACGAGAAAAACTGTTTTTT. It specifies CSATTGGREKLFF.